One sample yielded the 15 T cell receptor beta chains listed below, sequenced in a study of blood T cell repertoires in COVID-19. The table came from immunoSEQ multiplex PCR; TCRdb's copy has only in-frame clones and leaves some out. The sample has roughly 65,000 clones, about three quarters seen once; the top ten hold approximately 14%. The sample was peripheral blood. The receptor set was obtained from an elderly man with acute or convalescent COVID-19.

CDR3 in DNA: TGTGCCAGTAGTATCGGAAGGAGTTTTGGCTACACCTTC. It translates to CASSIGRSFGYTF. The genes are TRBV19 and TRBJ1-2; D uncertain. The V end lost 3 bases, the J end lost 7 bases, and 12 bases lay between the germline ends. From germline, CDR1 is LNHDA and CDR2 SQIVND (reference sequence). This CDR3 region has 13 residues.

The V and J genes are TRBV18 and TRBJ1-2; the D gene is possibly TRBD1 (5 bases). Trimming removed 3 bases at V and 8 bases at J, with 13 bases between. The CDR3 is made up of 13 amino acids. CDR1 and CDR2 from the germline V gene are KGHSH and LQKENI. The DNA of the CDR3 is TGTGCCAGCTCACCCCCGGGGGGGGACGGCTACACCTTC. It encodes CASSPPGGDGYTF.

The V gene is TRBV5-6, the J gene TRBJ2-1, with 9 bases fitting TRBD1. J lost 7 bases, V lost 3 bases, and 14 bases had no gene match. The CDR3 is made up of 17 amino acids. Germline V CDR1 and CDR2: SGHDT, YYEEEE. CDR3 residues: CASSWGPGTGNGNEQFF. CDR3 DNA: TGTGCCAGCAGCTGGGGGCCCGGGACAGGGAATGGTAATGAGCAGTTCTTC.

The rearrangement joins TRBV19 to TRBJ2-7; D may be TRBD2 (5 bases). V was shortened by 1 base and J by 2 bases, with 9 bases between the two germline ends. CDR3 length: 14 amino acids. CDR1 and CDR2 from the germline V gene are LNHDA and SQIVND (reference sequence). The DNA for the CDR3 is TGTGCCAGTAGTATAGTACCCGGGGCCTACGAGCAGTACTTC. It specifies CASSIVPGAYEQYF.

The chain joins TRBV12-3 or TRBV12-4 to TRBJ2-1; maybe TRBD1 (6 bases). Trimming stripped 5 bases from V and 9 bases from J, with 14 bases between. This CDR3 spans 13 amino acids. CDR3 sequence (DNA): TGTGCCAGCAGTCCTCAGGGGTTTAGTGAGCAGTTCTTC. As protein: CASSPQGFSEQFF.

The CDR3 sequence is CASRGAAYEQYF. The CDR3 coding sequence is TGTGCCAGCAGGGGGGCCGCCTACGAGCAGTACTTC. The chain employs TRBV2 and TRBJ2-7; possibly TRBD1 for D (6 bases). The CDR3 loop spans 12 amino acids. CDR1 is SNHLY and CDR2 is FYNNEI in the germline V gene. V gave up 6 bases and J gave up 2 bases, with 8 bases separating them.

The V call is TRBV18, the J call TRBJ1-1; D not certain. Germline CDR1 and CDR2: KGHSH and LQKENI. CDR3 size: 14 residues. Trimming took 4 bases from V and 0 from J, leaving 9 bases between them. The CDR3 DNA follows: TGTGCCAGCTCACTTTCGGTCCTGAACACTGAAGCTTTCTTT. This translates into CASSLSVLNTEAFF.

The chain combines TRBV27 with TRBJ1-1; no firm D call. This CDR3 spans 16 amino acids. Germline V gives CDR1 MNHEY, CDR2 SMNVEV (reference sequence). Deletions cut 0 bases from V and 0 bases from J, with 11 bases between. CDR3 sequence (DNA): TGTGCCAGCAGTTTATCAATACTGACACTGAACACTGAAGCTTTCTTT. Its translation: CASSLSILTLNTEAFF.

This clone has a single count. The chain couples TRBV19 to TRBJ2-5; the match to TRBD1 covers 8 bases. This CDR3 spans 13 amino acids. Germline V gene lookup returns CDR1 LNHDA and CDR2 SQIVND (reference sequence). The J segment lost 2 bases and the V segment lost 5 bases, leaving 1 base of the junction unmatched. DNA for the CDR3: TGTGCCAGTAGTCGGACAGGGCAAGAGACCCAGTACTTC. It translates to CASSRTGQETQYF.

Here the CDR3 DNA reads TGCGCCAGCAGCCAAGCGTGGACAGAGGGCACTGAAGCTTTCTTT. Its protein is CASSQAWTEGTEAFF. The chain recombines TRBV4-3 with TRBJ1-1; D is perhaps TRBD1 (6 bases). Germline V gene data show CDR1 as LGHNA and CDR2 as YSLEER. This CDR3 has 15 amino acids. V shed 1 base and J shed 4 bases, with 13 bases lying between them.

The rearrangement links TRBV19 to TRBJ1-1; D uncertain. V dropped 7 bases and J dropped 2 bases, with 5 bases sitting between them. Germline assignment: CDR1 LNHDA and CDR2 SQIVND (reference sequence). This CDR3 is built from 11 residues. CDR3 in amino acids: CASTQNTEAFF. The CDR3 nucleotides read TGTGCCAGTACCCAAAACACTGAAGCTTTCTTT. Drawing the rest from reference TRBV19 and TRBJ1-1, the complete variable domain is DGGITQSPKYLFRKEGQNVTLSCEQNLNHDAMYWYRQDPGQGLRLIYYSQIVNDFQKGDIAEGYSVSREKKESFPLTVTSAQKNPTAFYLCASTQNTEAFFGQGTRLTVV.

CDR3 loop: CASSFRAGGYEQFF. CDR3 in DNA: TGTGCCAGCAGCTTTCGAGCGGGAGGCTATGAGCAGTTCTTC. V usage is TRBV7-8 and J usage is TRBJ2-1, with 9 bases identical to TRBD2. Germline V gives CDR1 SGHVS, CDR2 FQNEAQ. The ends lost 3 bases at V and 8 bases at J; junction bases unmatched: 5. The length of the CDR3 is 14 residues.

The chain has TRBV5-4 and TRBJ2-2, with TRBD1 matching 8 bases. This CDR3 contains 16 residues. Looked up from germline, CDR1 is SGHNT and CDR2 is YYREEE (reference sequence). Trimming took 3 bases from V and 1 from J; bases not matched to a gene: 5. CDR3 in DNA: TGTGCCAGCAGCTGGGGCAGGGGGCGGAACACCGGGGAGCTGTTTTTT. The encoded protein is CASSWGRGRNTGELFF.

CDR3 amino acids: CAISLAGESSLNEQFF. The CDR3 nucleotides read TGTGCCATCAGCCTAGCGGGGGAGAGCTCTCTCAATGAGCAGTTCTTC. The rearrangement links TRBV10-3 to TRBJ2-1; 10 nucleotides agree with TRBD2. This CDR3 spans 16 amino acids. V lost 6 bases to trimming and J lost 6 bases; unmatched junction nucleotides: 11. CDR1 and CDR2 (germline): ENHRY, SYGVKD.

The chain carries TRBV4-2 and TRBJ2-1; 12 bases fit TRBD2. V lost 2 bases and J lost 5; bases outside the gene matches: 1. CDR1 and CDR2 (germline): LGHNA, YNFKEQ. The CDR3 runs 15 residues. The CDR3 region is CASSQLAGGHNEQFF. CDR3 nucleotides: TGTGCCAGCAGCCAACTAGCGGGGGGGCACAATGAGCAGTTCTTC.